The T cell receptor (beta chain) under discussion was sequenced for a study of blood T cell repertoires in COVID-19. Study in general: Researchers got acute and convalescent COVID-19 samples from the United States, Italy and Spain. T cells, B-cell-depleted T cells, or PBMCs supplied cDNA or gDNA.

The CDR3 has 14 amino acids. From germline, CDR1 is ENHRY and CDR2 SYGVKD. Trimming took 8 bases from V and 2 from J; bases not matched to a gene: 6. How the authors handled the data: For nucleated cells, counts were estimated from reference gene primer amplification. Sequencing was performed with immunoSEQ multiplex PCR; in TCRdb, only in-frame clones are kept and a portion is missing. V, J and clone size reflect that table, while D and trimming were determined from the DNA. The data show about 230,000 clones, 80% to 90% seen once. Followed over time, Seattle patients had been enrolled while infection was active.

What was sequenced was peripheral blood. The sequence derives from a man aged 45-65 years with COVID-19, enrolled during active disease. V is TRBV10-3 and J is TRBJ2-1, with TRBD1 identical over 7 bases. CDR3 nucleotides: TGTGCCATCCAAGAGACAGGGACCTACAATGAGCAGTTCTTC. This gives the protein CAIQETGTYNEQFF.